This TCR beta chain appears in the sequencing data of a study of cytomegalovirus exposure and HLA in healthy donors. With V trimmed by 1 base and J by 2 bases, 2 bases remained unmatched. The CDR3 contains 15 residues. CDR1 is SGHNT, CDR2 YYREEE, per germline (reference sequence). The donors were members of the validation cohort, which comprised roughly 130 subjects and was separate from the first cohort of 600 to 800 subjects. The protocol was immunoSEQ multiplex PCR, while the TCRdb copy is restricted to in-frame clones and leaves out a portion. Of 150,000 to 200,000 clones listed, approximately 86% are singletons. For this clone: Its matching antigen is unknown.

Study results and caveats: Researchers reported that a few CMV-associated chains were confirmed in vitro as CMV antigen-specific.

The sequenced sample was PBMCs. V is TRBV5-4 and J is TRBJ2-7; 11 nucleotides align to TRBD2. This sequence was found in a man aged 25-40 years in good health and CMV-seropositive. The CDR3 nucleotides are TGTGCCAGCAGCTTGCTAGCGGGGGGACCCTACGAGCAGTACTTC. The encoded protein is CASSLLAGGPYEQYF.